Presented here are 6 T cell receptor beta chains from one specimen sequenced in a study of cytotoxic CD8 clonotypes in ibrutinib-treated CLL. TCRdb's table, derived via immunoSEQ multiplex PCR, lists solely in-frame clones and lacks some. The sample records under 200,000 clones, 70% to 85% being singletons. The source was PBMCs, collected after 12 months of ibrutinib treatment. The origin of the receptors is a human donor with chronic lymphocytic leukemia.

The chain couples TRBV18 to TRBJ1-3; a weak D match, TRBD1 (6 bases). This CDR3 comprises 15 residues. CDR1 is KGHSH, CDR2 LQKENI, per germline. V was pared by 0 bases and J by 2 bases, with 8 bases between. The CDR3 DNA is TGTGCCAGCTCACCACCGAGGACAGCTGGAAACACCATATATTTT. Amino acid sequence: CASSPPRTAGNTIYF.

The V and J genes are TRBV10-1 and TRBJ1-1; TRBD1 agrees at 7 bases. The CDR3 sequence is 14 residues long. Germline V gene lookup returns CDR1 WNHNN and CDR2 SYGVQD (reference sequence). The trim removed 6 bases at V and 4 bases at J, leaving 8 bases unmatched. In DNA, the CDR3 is TGCGCCAGCAGATTTGACAGGGAAAGCACTGAAGCTTTCTTT. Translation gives CASRFDRESTEAFF.

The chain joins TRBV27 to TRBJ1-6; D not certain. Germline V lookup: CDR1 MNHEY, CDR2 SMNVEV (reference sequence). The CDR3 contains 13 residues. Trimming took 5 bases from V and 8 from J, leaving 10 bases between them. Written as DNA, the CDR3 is TGTGCCAGCAGTCCAAGTTCTTATTCACCCCTCCACTTT. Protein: CASSPSSYSPLHF.

CDR3: CASSLVLSYYEQYF. Here the CDR3 DNA reads TGTGCCAGCAGCTTGGTCCTTTCTTACTACGAGCAGTACTTC. The gene calls are TRBV5-5 and TRBJ2-7, with D uncertain. Trimming cost V 0 bases and J 3 bases, with 10 bases left between them. Germline CDR1 and CDR2: SGHKS and YYEKEE (reference sequence). This CDR3 spans 14 amino acids.

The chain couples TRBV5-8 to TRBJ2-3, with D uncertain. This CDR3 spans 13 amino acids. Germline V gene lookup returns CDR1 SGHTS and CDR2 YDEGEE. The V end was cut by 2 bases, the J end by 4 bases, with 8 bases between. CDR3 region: CASSLASADTQYF. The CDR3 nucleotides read TGTGCCAGCAGCTTAGCCTCGGCAGATACGCAGTATTTT.

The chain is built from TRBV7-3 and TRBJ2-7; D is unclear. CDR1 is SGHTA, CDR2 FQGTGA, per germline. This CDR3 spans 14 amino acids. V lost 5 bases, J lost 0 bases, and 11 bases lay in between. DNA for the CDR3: TGTGCCAGCAGCCCCGACACGAACTCCTACGAGCAGTACTTC. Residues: CASSPDTNSYEQYF.